This passage covers 16 T cell receptor beta chains from one sample sequenced in a study of memory CD4+ T cells and cytomegalovirus serostatus. The sort gate was single viable CD3+CD4+CD8-CD45RO+ cells for memory CD4+ T cells. Some clones are missing from TCRdb's copy, which holds only in-frame ones; the method was immunoSEQ multiplex PCR. The sample consists of about 41,000 clones, 70% to 80% of them appearing once. The sequenced sample was memory CD4+ T cells from blood. The source of these receptors is an adult in good health and CMV-seronegative.

The chain has TRBV2 and TRBJ1-2; tentative D call: TRBD1 (5 bases). CDR1 SNHLY and CDR2 FYNNEI come from the germline V gene. The CDR3 consists of 16 residues. The V gene lost 6 bases and the J gene lost 6 bases, with 23 bases spanning the gap. The CDR3 reads CASRDGTNAVVDGYTF. As DNA, the CDR3 is TGTGCCAGCAGGGACGGGACGAACGCTGTTGTGGATGGCTACACCTTC.

The genes are TRBV4-3 and TRBJ2-6; no clear D gene. Trimming left V 0 bases short and J 0 bases short, with 15 bases between. The CDR3 loop spans 19 amino acids. CDR1 is LGHNA and CDR2 is YSLEER in the germline V gene. The CDR3 coding sequence is TGCGCCAGCAGCCAAGATATTAGTCGAACCTACTCTGGGGCCAACGTCCTGACTTTC. Its translation: CASSQDISRTYSGANVLTF.

This chain uses TRBV7-2 with TRBJ1-4, with a tentative D call TRBD1 (6 bases). Trimming took off 5 bases at V and 6 bases at J, with 13 bases between the two ends. Germline CDR1 SGHTA, CDR2 FQGNSA. The CDR3 covers 14 residues. DNA for the CDR3: TGTGCCAGCAGCCCACAGGGTGTGGATGAAAAACTGTTTTTT. Amino acids: CASSPQGVDEKLFF.

J is TRBJ2-5 and V is TRBV2, with 7 bases that match TRBD1. The CDR3 spans 14 residues. CDR1 is SNHLY, CDR2 FYNNEI, per germline. Trimming took 10 bases from V and 3 from J; bases not matched to a gene: 11. CDR3 sequence: CANQRGTAEETQYF. The CDR3 DNA reads as TGTGCCAACCAACGAGGGACAGCCGAAGAGACCCAGTACTTC. Full variable domain (remainder filled in from reference TRBV2 and TRBJ2-5): EPEVTQTPSHQVTQMGQEVILRCVPISNHLYFYWYRQILGQKVEFLVSFYNNEISEKSEIFDDQFSVERPDGSNFTLKIRSTKLEDSAMYFCANQRGTAEETQYFGPGTRLLVL.

The rearrangement joins TRBV5-4 to TRBJ2-6; D is possibly TRBD1 (5 bases). The CDR3 contains 15 residues. The ends were cut back, 1 base at V and 4 bases at J, with 9 bases in the middle. Germline assignment: CDR1 SGHNT and CDR2 YYREEE (reference sequence). The CDR3 DNA reads TGTGCCAGCAGCTTGCCAGGGTCCGGGGCCAACGTCCTGACTTTC. Encoded protein: CASSLPGSGANVLTF.

This chain joins TRBV6-5 and TRBJ1-6; 7 positions match TRBD1. The CDR3 sequence is 15 residues long. The V gene's germline CDR1 is MNHEY and CDR2 SVGAGI. J was trimmed by 8 bases and V by 2 bases; bases with no gene match: 6. CDR3 loop: CASSYQTGRHSPLHF. The CDR3 bases are TGTGCCAGCAGTTACCAGACAGGGCGCCATTCACCCCTCCACTTT.

This sequence joins TRBV6-5 and TRBJ1-2, with D possibly TRBD1 on 6 matching bases. CDR3 size: 12 residues. Trimming stripped 6 bases from V and 8 bases from J, with 13 bases between. CDR1 and CDR2 (germline): MNHEY, SVGAGI. CDR3 nucleotide sequence: TGTGCCAGCAGGATACAGGGTCACGGCTACACCTTC. It codes for CASRIQGHGYTF.

The J gene is TRBJ2-1, the V gene TRBV7-6; possibly TRBD1 for D (6 bases). CDR1 and CDR2 (germline): SGHVS, FNYEAQ. This CDR3 is built from 13 residues. V lost 5 bases to trimming and J lost 7 bases, with 12 bases between them. In nucleotides, the CDR3 is TGTGCCAGCAGCAGACGACAGGAAAATGAGCAGTTCTTC. It codes for CASSRRQENEQFF.

The chain employs TRBV7-3 and TRBJ2-2, with D unresolved. Germline V gene lookup returns CDR1 SGHTA and CDR2 FQGTGA. V dropped 5 bases and J dropped 0 bases, with 1 base sitting between them. The CDR3 consists of 12 residues. The chain's CDR3 is CASSTNTGELFF. CDR3 nucleotides: TGTGCCAGCAGCACGAACACCGGGGAGCTGTTTTTT.

V and J are TRBV5-1 and TRBJ1-3; the D is unclear. Germline V CDR1 and CDR2: SGHRS, YFSETQ. V was shortened by 0 bases and J by 4 bases, with 5 bases between the two germline ends. The CDR3 sequence is 13 residues long. CDR3 in amino acids: CASSLAVGNTIYF. CDR3 in DNA: TGCGCCAGCAGCTTGGCGGTCGGAAACACCATATATTTT.

V is TRBV4-2 and J is TRBJ2-1; D is perhaps TRBD1 or TRBD2 (5 bases each). Germline V gives CDR1 LGHNA, CDR2 YNFKEQ. This CDR3 contains 14 residues. V was trimmed by 5 bases and J by 15 bases, leaving 23 bases between them. The DNA of the CDR3 is TGTGCCAGCAGCACACGAAGAAATACCCCGGGACGGTTCTTC. This encodes CASSTRRNTPGRFF.

This clone was recorded a few times. The V gene is TRBV19, the J gene TRBJ2-3; 14 bases agree with TRBD2. J lost 5 bases, V lost 9 bases, and 4 bases had no gene match. Germline CDR1 and CDR2: LNHDA and SQIVND (reference sequence). There are 14 residues in the CDR3. The CDR3 here is CASGLAGGRDTQYF. The CDR3 bases are TGTGCCAGCGGACTAGCGGGGGGCAGAGATACGCAGTATTTT.

This clone was recorded only once. The chain combines TRBV10-3 with TRBJ2-3, with a weak D call TRBD1 (6 bases). There are 16 residues in the CDR3. Deletions cut 6 bases from V and 1 base from J, with 17 bases between. Per the germline V gene, CDR1 is ENHRY and CDR2 is SYGVKD. CDR3 protein: CAIREPRGMGTDTQYF. In nucleotides, the CDR3 is TGTGCCATCAGGGAACCCAGGGGTATGGGCACAGATACGCAGTATTTT.

A single count supports this clone. This chain's CDR3 is CATSGEGNHYGYTF. The CDR3 DNA is TGTGCCACCAGCGGGGAAGGGAATCACTATGGCTACACCTTC. The chain joins TRBV15 to TRBJ1-2; unclear D gene. This CDR3 region has 14 residues. Germline CDR1 is LNHNV and CDR2 is YYDKDF (reference sequence). Trimming cost V 5 bases and J 3 bases, with 13 bases left between them.

The rearrangement uses TRBV7-2 and TRBJ2-2; no clear D. With 6 bases removed from V and 7 bases from J, the gap between germline ends came to 6 bases. This CDR3 is built from 11 residues. Germline V lookup: CDR1 SGHTA, CDR2 FQGNSA. The CDR3, as DNA: TGTGCCAGCAGTTCCCGCGGGGAGCTGTTTTTT. It translates to CASSSRGELFF.

J is TRBJ2-5 and V is TRBV11-2; 8 bases fit TRBD1. V lost 5 bases, J lost 4 bases, and 9 bases stayed unmatched. CDR1 SGHAT and CDR2 FQNNGV come from the germline V gene. The CDR3 is 15 amino acids. The CDR3 DNA reads TGTGCCAGCAGCACGGGACAGGCGTTCCTAGAGACCCAGTACTTC. It encodes CASSTGQAFLETQYF.